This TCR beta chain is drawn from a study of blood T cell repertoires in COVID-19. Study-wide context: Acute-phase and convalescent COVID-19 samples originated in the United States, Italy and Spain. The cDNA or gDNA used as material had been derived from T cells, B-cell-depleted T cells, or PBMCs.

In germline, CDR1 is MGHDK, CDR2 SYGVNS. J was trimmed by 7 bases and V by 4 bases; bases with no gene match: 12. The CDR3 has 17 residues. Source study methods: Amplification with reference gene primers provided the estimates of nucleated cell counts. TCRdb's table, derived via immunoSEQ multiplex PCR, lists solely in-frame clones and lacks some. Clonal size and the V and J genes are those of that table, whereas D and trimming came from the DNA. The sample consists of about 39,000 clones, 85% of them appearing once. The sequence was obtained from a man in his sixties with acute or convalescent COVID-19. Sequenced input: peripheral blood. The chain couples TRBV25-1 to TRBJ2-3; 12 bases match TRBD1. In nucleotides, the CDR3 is TGTGCCAGCAGTGCTTCAATCGGGACAGGGGGCTTCAATACGCAGTATTTT. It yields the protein CASSASIGTGGFNTQYF.